This T cell receptor (beta chain) was recovered during a study of T cell repertoires in cytomegalovirus infection. Turning to the study itself: CMV epitopes, recently identified HLA-C-restricted and well-studied HLA-B-restricted, were used. CMV infection together with matching HLA type was indicated by public TCR beta signatures. Points from the study as a whole: Summed frequency of public TCR beta families distinguished CMV carriers with the relevant HLA. Ex vivo, HLA-C-restricted CMV-specific TCR beta clonotypes prevailed over the rest of the response.

TCRdb itself ran the reads through MiXCR, one entry per CDR3 protein. Altogether about 500,000 distinct CDR3 sequences are present, around 35% being singletons, with the ten largest covering about a sixth. CDR3 length equals 15 residues. Per germline, CDR1 MNHEY and CDR2 SVGEGT. Trimming cost V 6 bases and J 4 bases; bases outside gene matches: 8. Note on this clonotype: Antigen: not known.

V gene TRBV6-2 or TRBV6-3 combines with J gene TRBJ2-2, with TRBD1 matching 7 bases. The sample was cultured PBMCs, taken from culture after CMV antigen stimulation. The receptor was derived from a human donor in good health (CMV status not recorded). Some clones in this sample may be carry-over from other donors' samples. In DNA, the CDR3 is TGTGCCAGCAGCCCAGACAGGGTGAGCACCGGGGAGCTGTTTTTT. Its protein is CASSPDRVSTGELFF.